A selection of T cell receptor beta chains follows, all from one sample in a study of blood T cell repertoires in COVID-19. Method: immunoSEQ multiplex PCR; TCRdb's copy keeps in-frame clones and lacks some. The sample includes over 100,000 clones, about 91% seen only once; the top ten take 10%. Sample: peripheral blood. The receptors originated from a man between 50 and 59 years old with acute or convalescent COVID-19. Both conserved end residues are part of each CDR3. Each record gives: D gene, V gene, clone size, J gene, CDR3 protein, CDR3 DNA. A D gene is named only where the DNA matches it firmly. Size is omitted from some rows. Given values are once, few, many or a class for expanded clones.

NA	TRBV6-6	NA	TRBJ2-7	CASSPRPGTLEQYF	TGTGCCAGCAGCCCACGACCCGGGACTCTCGAGCAGTACTTC
NA	TRBV7-8	once	TRBJ1-1	CASSLLIGANTEAFF	TGTGCCAGCAGCTTATTGATAGGGGCGAACACTGAAGCTTTCTTT
NA	TRBV9	NA	TRBJ1-6	CASSVRESSYNSPLHF	TGTGCCAGCAGCGTACGGGAGAGCTCCTATAATTCACCCCTCCACTTT
NA	TRBV2	NA	TRBJ2-4	CASSEALHWGKRAKNIQYF	TGTGCCAGCAGTGAAGCGCTGCACTGGGGCAAAAGGGCCAAAAACATTCAGTACTTC
NA	TRBV6-5	NA	TRBJ1-1	CASRSGGLVDTEAFF	TGTGCCAGCAGGTCCGGGGGGCTGGTCGACACTGAAGCTTTCTTT
TRBD1	TRBV6-6	once	TRBJ1-1	CASRGTGGLGTEAFF	TGTGCCAGCCGCGGGACAGGGGGCTTGGGCACTGAAGCTTTCTTT
NA	TRBV20-1	NA	TRBJ1-5	CSASRSRGRLEEPQHF	TGCAGTGCCAGTCGGAGTCGAGGCCGTCTGGAGGAGCCCCAGCATTTT
NA	TRBV5-4	NA	TRBJ1-4	CASSRAGSRTNEKLFF	TGTGCCAGCAGCCGGGCAGGGTCTCGGACTAATGAAAAACTGTTTTTT
TRBD2	TRBV7-2	NA	TRBJ2-1	CASSLRTSGGSNEQFF	TGTGCCAGCAGCTTAAGGACTAGCGGGGGGTCCAATGAGCAGTTCTTC
TRBD1	TRBV25-1	NA	TRBJ1-2	CASSESGRGTSGYTF	TGTGCCAGCAGTGAATCGGGCAGGGGGACTAGTGGCTACACCTTC
NA	TRBV9	NA	TRBJ1-2	CASSPSTGNIYGYTF	TGTGCCAGCAGCCCCTCTACAGGGAATATCTACGGCTACACCTTC
NA	TRBV19	NA	TRBJ1-5	CASSTPGFGQPQHF	TGTGCCAGTAGTACCCCAGGGTTTGGTCAGCCCCAGCATTTT
TRBD1	TRBV7-2	NA	TRBJ1-5	CASSLYRGDQPQHF	TGTGCCAGCAGCTTATACAGGGGCGATCAGCCCCAGCATTTT
NA	TRBV4-1	once	TRBJ1-1	CASSQPGGVNTEAFF	TGCGCCAGCAGCCAGCCCGGGGGGGTGAACACTGAAGCTTTCTTT
NA	TRBV3-1/TRBV3-2	NA	TRBJ2-5	CASSQPSTTKRETQYF	TGTGCCAGCAGCCAACCGTCCACGACAAAACGGGAGACCCAGTACTTC
NA	TRBV6-5	NA	TRBJ2-3	CARQGQGLGGDTQYF	TGTGCCCGTCAAGGACAGGGTCTGGGGGGGGATACGCAGTATTTT
TRBD1	TRBV18	NA	TRBJ1-2	CASSLAGGDYGYTF	TGTGCCAGCTCACTTGCAGGGGGCGACTATGGCTACACCTTC
NA	TRBV27	NA	TRBJ1-6	CASSQTVNSPLHF	TGTGCCAGCAGTCAGACAGTCAATTCACCCCTCCACTTT
TRBD1	TRBV10-2	NA	TRBJ1-2	CASSNRGQSAYTF	TGCGCCAGCTCTAACAGGGGGCAATCTGCTTACACCTTC
NA	TRBV2	NA	TRBJ1-5	CARRGGAGAQPQHF	TGTGCCCGCCGGGGGGGGGCGGGAGCTCAGCCCCAGCATTTT
TRBD1	TRBV2	NA	TRBJ1-1	CASSRGQGGTNTEAFF	TGTGCCAGCAGTCGCGGACAGGGAGGAACGAACACTGAAGCTTTCTTT
NA	TRBV7-9	NA	TRBJ2-5	CASSLSDRPETQYF	TGTGCCAGCAGCTTATCGGACAGACCAGAGACCCAGTACTTC
TRBD1	TRBV11-2	NA	TRBJ1-1	CASSFDRGPTEAFF	TGTGCCAGCAGCTTCGACAGGGGGCCCACTGAAGCTTTCTTT
TRBD2	TRBV15	NA	TRBJ2-1	CATRDGGGTYNEQFF	TGTGCCACCAGGGATGGGGGGGGGACCTACAATGAGCAGTTCTTC
NA	TRBV28	NA	TRBJ1-5	CASSLTKGIVYHQPQHF	TGTGCCAGCAGCCTAACTAAGGGGATCGTGTATCATCAGCCCCAGCATTTT
NA	TRBV5-5	many	TRBJ1-2	CASNHQWQNYGYTF	TGTGCCAGCAACCATCAGTGGCAGAACTATGGCTACACCTTC
NA	TRBV28	NA	TRBJ1-2	CASSPRTPLSNYGYTF	TGTGCCAGCAGTCCTCGGACACCACTTTCGAACTATGGCTACACCTTC
TRBD1	TRBV7-2	NA	TRBJ1-5	CASSLVGQGFNQPQHF	TGTGCCAGCAGCTTAGTCGGACAGGGTTTTAACCAGCCCCAGCATTTT
NA	TRBV6-5	NA	TRBJ1-4	CASKREKLFF	TGTGCCAGCAAGCGGGAAAAACTGTTTTTT
TRBD1	TRBV7-8	NA	TRBJ2-1	CASSLGVLGTGDEEQFF	TGTGCCAGCAGCTTAGGGGTACTCGGGACAGGGGATGAGGAGCAGTTCTTC
NA	TRBV3-1/TRBV3-2	NA	TRBJ2-7	CASSERTGVSEQYF	TGTGCCAGCAGCGAGCGGACGGGGGTCTCCGAGCAGTACTTC
TRBD1	TRBV5-1	NA	TRBJ1-1	CASSWADRLETEAFF	TGCGCCAGCAGCTGGGCGGACAGGTTGGAAACAGAAGCTTTCTTT
NA	TRBV11-3	NA	TRBJ2-1	CASSSQGRGVYNEQFF	TGTGCCAGCAGCTCACAGGGACGGGGAGTCTACAATGAGCAGTTCTTC
TRBD1	TRBV6-6	NA	TRBJ2-7	CASSYFTGGAYEQYF	TGTGCCAGCAGTTACTTTACAGGGGGCGCCTACGAGCAGTACTTC
NA	TRBV11-2	NA	TRBJ1-2	CASSASAGANYGYTF	TGTGCCAGCAGCGCTTCTGCCGGGGCTAACTATGGCTACACCTTC
NA	TRBV6-6	NA	TRBJ1-5	CASKKGGDSSNQPQHF	TGTGCCAGCAAAAAGGGAGGAGACTCTAGCAATCAGCCCCAGCATTTT
NA	TRBV5-6	NA	TRBJ1-4	CASSPGALNEKLFF	TGTGCCAGCAGTCCAGGGGCCTTGAATGAAAAACTGTTTTTT
NA	TRBV5-1	NA	TRBJ2-1	CASSPDWGSYNEQFF	TGCGCCAGCAGCCCGGACTGGGGCTCCTACAATGAGCAGTTCTTC
NA	TRBV2	few	TRBJ2-3	CASSERSDTQYF	TGTGCCAGCAGCGAACGGTCAGATACGCAGTATTTT
NA	TRBV19	NA	TRBJ2-3	CASRVSGGTGLDTQYF	TGTGCCAGTAGGGTTAGCGGGGGGACAGGGTTAGATACGCAGTATTTT
NA	TRBV5-8	few	TRBJ1-5	CASSPGNRQNQPQHF	TGTGCCAGCAGCCCCGGTAACAGACAGAATCAGCCCCAGCATTTT
TRBD2	TRBV18	NA	TRBJ2-7	CASSTIAGDYEQYF	TGTGCCAGCTCAACAATAGCGGGAGATTACGAGCAGTACTTC
NA	TRBV9	NA	TRBJ2-3	CASSVAPVSDTQYF	TGTGCCAGCAGCGTAGCCCCGGTCTCAGATACGCAGTATTTT
NA	TRBV28	NA	TRBJ1-4	CASSSRTAKNEKLFF	TGTGCCAGCAGTTCCCGGACAGCGAAAAATGAAAAACTGTTTTTT
TRBD1	TRBV20-1	once	TRBJ1-1	CSALTGLPRQF	TGCAGTGCCCTGACAGGGCTGCCTCGTCAGTTT
NA	TRBV4-1	NA	TRBJ1-3	CASSLQQGGTGNTIYF	TGCGCCAGCAGCCTCCAACAGGGTGGAACTGGAAACACCATATATTTT
TRBD1	TRBV6-5	NA	TRBJ1-2	CASRTGQAGYGYTF	TGTGCCAGCAGGACGGGACAGGCGGGCTATGGCTACACCTTC
TRBD2	TRBV2	NA	TRBJ2-7	CASSEALRLAVRRNEQYF	TGTGCCAGCAGTGAAGCGCTTCGCCTAGCGGTCCGAAGGAACGAGCAGTACTTC
TRBD1	TRBV7-2	NA	TRBJ1-5	CASSPDRDQPQHF	TGTGCCAGCAGCCCCGACAGGGATCAGCCCCAGCATTTT
NA	TRBV3-1/TRBV3-2	NA	TRBJ1-3	CASSLDFSGNTIYF	TGTGCCAGCAGTCTAGACTTTTCTGGAAACACCATATATTTT